A single sample gave rise to the 24 T cell receptor beta chains below, sequenced in a study of CD8 T cells in Susac syndrome. With random hexamers, reverse transcription was performed on about 0.5 to 1 ug of RNA. A single record per CDR3 protein comes from TCRdb applying MiXCR to the immunoSEQ multiplex PCR reads. Here the sample spans approximately 80,000 distinct CDR3 sequences, approximately 94% being singletons. Sequencing was carried out using CD8+ T cells from PBMCs. Receptors were obtained from a human donor with Susac syndrome.

The chain uses TRBV9 and TRBJ1-2, with 7 bases matching TRBD1. Per the germline V gene, CDR1 is SGDLS and CDR2 is YYNGEE. This CDR3 contains 14 residues. Trimming at V came to 3 bases and at J to 2 bases, leaving 4 bases not matched to a gene. CDR3 residues: CASSAQGGNYGYTF. In nucleotides, the CDR3 is TGTGCCAGCAGCGCGCAGGGGGGAAACTATGGCTACACCTTC.

The chain links TRBV4-1 to TRBJ2-7, with 8 bases fitting TRBD2. The CDR3 is 15 amino acids. Looked up from germline, CDR1 is MGHRA and CDR2 is YSYEKL. The V segment lost 0 bases and the J segment 2 bases; nucleotides outside the gene matches: 3. The CDR3 bases are TGCGCCAGCAGCCAAGACGACGGGGGGGCCTACGAGCAGTACTTC. Translating it yields CASSQDDGGAYEQYF.

Only one count was recorded for this clonotype. V gene TRBV15 combines with J gene TRBJ2-7; D is uncertain. CDR3 length: 12 residues. V was trimmed by 1 base and J by 3 bases, leaving 4 bases between them. Germline-derived CDR1 and CDR2 are LNHNV and YYDKDF (reference sequence). CDR3 in amino acids: CATSRGYYEQYF. The CDR3 nucleotides read TGTGCCACCAGCAGAGGGTACTACGAGCAGTACTTC.

V gene TRBV20-1 combines with J gene TRBJ1-1; 9 bases align to TRBD1. This CDR3 comprises 12 residues. V lost 3 bases and J lost 6; bases outside the gene matches: 2. The germline gives CDR1 DFQATT, CDR2 SNEGSKA (reference sequence). This CDR3 is CSARDRGSEAFF. The DNA of the CDR3 is TGCAGTGCTAGGGACAGGGGATCTGAAGCTTTCTTT.

The rearrangement uses TRBV5-1 and TRBJ2-3; 10 nucleotides agree with TRBD1. The CDR3 totals 15 residues. Germline trimming cut 2 bases from V and 4 bases from J; bases unmatched to any gene: 4. The germline V gene has CDR1 SGHRS and CDR2 YFSETQ. CDR3 sequence: CASSFGQGGPDTQYF. The DNA of the CDR3 is TGCGCCAGCAGCTTTGGACAGGGGGGGCCAGATACGCAGTATTTT.

The chain links TRBV28 to TRBJ2-2; D remains unclear. The CDR3 runs 18 residues. CDR1 and CDR2 (germline): MDHEN, SYDVKM. Trimming took off 6 bases at V and 0 bases at J, with 20 bases between the two ends. CDR3 sequence: CASSQLYSTYSNTGELFF. The CDR3 DNA reads as TGTGCCAGCAGCCAGCTTTATTCCACCTACTCGAACACCGGGGAGCTGTTTTTT.

CDR3 DNA sequence: TGTGCCAGCAGCTCCGGACAGAGCACAGATACGCAGTATTTT. It yields the protein CASSSGQSTDTQYF. J is TRBJ2-3 and V is TRBV5-4; possible D gene TRBD1, 6 bases. This CDR3 is built from 14 residues. The germline CDR1 and CDR2 sequences are SGHNT and YYREEE (reference sequence). The germline V and J ends were trimmed by 3 bases and 0 bases, with 8 bases remaining between them.

The CDR3 reads CASQGGRGANVLTF. DNA for the CDR3: TGTGCCTCTCAAGGGGGGAGAGGGGCCAACGTCCTGACTTTC. The chain couples TRBV28 to TRBJ2-6; D is tentatively TRBD1 or TRBD2 (6 bases each). The CDR3 contains 14 residues. CDR1 and CDR2 (germline): MDHEN, SYDVKM. V was pared by 11 bases and J by 4 bases, with 15 bases between. Complete variable domain (other parts from reference TRBV28 and TRBJ2-6): DVKVTQSSRYLVKRTGEKVFLECVQDMDHENMFWYRQDPGLGLRLIYFSYDVKMKEKGDIPEGYSVSREKKERFSLILESASTNQTSMYLCASQGGRGANVLTFGAGSRLTVL.

The genes are TRBV6-2 or TRBV6-3 and TRBJ1-2; no firm D call. Looked up from germline, CDR1 is MNHEY and CDR2 is SVGEGT. This CDR3 is 14 amino acids long. V was clipped by 2 bases and J by 2 bases, with 9 bases between them. Written as DNA, the CDR3 is TGTGCCAGCAGTTACGTCGACGGAAACTATGGCTACACCTTC. Amino acids: CASSYVDGNYGYTF.

The genes are TRBV20-1 and TRBJ2-3, with TRBD2 matching 8 bases. V shed 5 bases, J shed 3 bases, and the junction held 22 bases outside the gene matches. The CDR3 loop spans 19 amino acids. The germline CDR1 and CDR2 sequences are DFQATT and SNEGSKA (reference sequence). The CDR3 protein is CSASRGGAEAGVWTDTQYF. The CDR3 DNA is TGCAGTGCTTCTCGGGGAGGGGCGGAAGCGGGGGTTTGGACAGATACGCAGTATTTT.

J is TRBJ1-2 and V is TRBV2; 7 bases are shared with TRBD1. The CDR3 totals 12 residues. V lost 8 bases, J lost 2 bases, and 2 bases stayed unmatched. CDR1 is SNHLY and CDR2 is FYNNEI in the germline V gene. The CDR3: CASLGQNYGYTF. Here the CDR3 DNA reads TGTGCCAGCCTGGGACAGAACTATGGCTACACCTTC. The entire variable domain, with the rest obtained from reference TRBV2 and TRBJ1-2, is as follows: EPEVTQTPSHQVTQMGQEVILRCVPISNHLYFYWYRQILGQKVEFLVSFYNNEISEKSEIFDDQFSVERPDGSNFTLKIRSTKLEDSAMYFCASLGQNYGYTFGSGTRLTVV.

The CDR3 loop reads CASSPGGGHETQYF. CDR3 bases: TGCGCCAGCAGCCCGGGAGGGGGCCACGAGACCCAGTACTTC. The chain couples TRBV4-3 to TRBJ2-5; the D gene is possibly TRBD2 (8 bases). Germline V gene sequence: CDR1 LGHNA, CDR2 YSLEER. Trimming stripped 4 bases from V and 5 bases from J, with 14 bases between. The CDR3 extends over 14 amino acids.

The CDR3 DNA is TGCAGCGAAACGTGGGTTCAGCCCCAGCATTTT. It translates to CSETWVQPQHF. The chain has TRBV29-1 and TRBJ1-5; D remains ambiguous. Germline values: CDR1 SQVTM, CDR2 ANQGSEA. V lost 7 bases, J lost 6 bases, and 10 bases lay in between. The CDR3 has 11 amino acids. Full variable domain (missing parts from reference TRBV29-1 and TRBJ1-5): SAVISQKPSRDICQRGTSLTIQCQVDSQVTMMFWYRQQPGQSLTLIATANQGSEATYESGFVIDKFPISRPNLTFSTLTVSNMSPEDSSIYLCSETWVQPQHFGDGTRLSIL.

The chain couples TRBV7-8 to TRBJ1-5; TRBD1 matches at 9 bases. From germline, CDR1 is SGHVS and CDR2 FQNEAQ. J gave up 9 bases and V 4 bases, and 7 bases lay outside the gene matches. The CDR3 is 14 residues long. CDR3 region: CASSSPGQGVPQHF. CDR3 DNA sequence: TGTGCCAGCAGCTCGCCGGGACAGGGCGTGCCCCAGCATTTT. The whole variable domain, filled in from reference TRBV7-8 and TRBJ1-5, reads GAGVSQSPRYKVAKRGQDVALRCDPISGHVSLFWYQQALGQGPEFLTYFQNEAQLDKSGLPSDRFFAERPEGSVSTLKIQRTQQEDSAVYLCASSSPGQGVPQHFGDGTRLSIL.

The chain employs TRBV30 and TRBJ1-3; tentative D call: TRBD1 (6 bases). V was shortened by 2 bases and J by 0 bases, with 11 bases between the two germline ends. Germline V gene lookup returns CDR1 GTSNPN and CDR2 SVGIG (reference sequence). The CDR3 is 15 amino acids. The CDR3: CAWSQGPNSGNTIYF. CDR3 sequence (DNA): TGTGCCTGGAGTCAGGGGCCTAACTCTGGAAACACCATATATTTT.

V and J are TRBV5-5 and TRBJ1-6; D unclear. V was shortened by 2 bases and J by 0 bases, with 9 bases between the two germline ends. CDR1 SGHKS and CDR2 YYEKEE come from the germline V gene (reference sequence). CDR3 size: 16 residues. The CDR3 loop reads CASSFEMSSYNSPLHF. The CDR3 DNA reads as TGTGCCAGCAGCTTTGAGATGAGCTCCTATAATTCACCCCTCCACTTT.

The gene calls are TRBV4-1 and TRBJ1-1, with 8 bases that match TRBD1. Per the germline V gene, CDR1 is MGHRA and CDR2 is YSYEKL. The CDR3 spans 15 residues. The ends lost 4 bases at V and 0 bases at J; junction bases unmatched: 4. CDR3 residues: CASSPWTGLNTEAFF. CDR3 nucleotide sequence: TGCGCCAGCAGCCCCTGGACAGGGCTGAACACTGAAGCTTTCTTT.

The CDR3 reads CASSLGGGGYTF. The CDR3 DNA reads TGTGCCAGCAGCTTAGGGGGAGGTGGCTACACCTTC. This chain links TRBV5-6 with TRBJ1-2, with a tentative D call TRBD1 (6 bases). The V gene lost 2 bases and the J gene lost 7 bases, with 9 bases spanning the gap. The CDR3 consists of 12 residues. Germline CDR1 SGHDT, CDR2 YYEEEE.

V is TRBV20-1 and J is TRBJ1-1; TRBD1 matches at 7 bases. Losses at the gene ends were 3 bases for V and 4 bases for J; bases not matched to a gene: 8. The CDR3 is made up of 14 amino acids. Germline CDR1 DFQATT, CDR2 SNEGSKA (reference sequence). DNA for the CDR3: TGCAGTGCTAGGAGGGTCGACAGGGTCACTGAAGCTTTCTTT. This gives the protein CSARRVDRVTEAFF.

CDR3 bases: TGTGCCCATGGGGGCGGGTTAGGAGAGACCCAGTACTTC. Protein sequence: CAHGGGLGETQYF. The chain joins TRBV6-5 to TRBJ2-5; a possible D gene is TRBD1 (6 bases). The CDR3 runs to 13 residues. V was clipped by 11 bases and J by 4 bases, with 17 bases between them. CDR1 is MNHEY and CDR2 is SVGAGI in the germline V gene.

The chain combines TRBV12-3 or TRBV12-4 with TRBJ1-4, with D perhaps TRBD1 (6 bases). The CDR3 has 14 residues. Trimming cost V 3 bases and J 8 bases, with 13 bases left between them. CDR3 sequence reads: CASSLGASGEKLFF. The CDR3 nucleotides read TGTGCCAGCAGTTTGGGGGCGTCGGGGGAAAAACTGTTTTTT.

The chain is built from TRBV28 and TRBJ2-1, with D uncertain. The germline V and J ends were trimmed by 2 bases and 3 bases, with 11 bases remaining between them. CDR1 and CDR2 from the germline V gene are MDHEN and SYDVKM. The CDR3 runs to 15 residues. CDR3 DNA sequence: TGTGCCAGCAGTTTAAGGCAGAATCTCTACAATGAGCAGTTCTTC. Protein product: CASSLRQNLYNEQFF.

This clonotype was picked up one time. The J gene is TRBJ2-1, the V gene TRBV2, with TRBD2 identical over 10 bases. Germline CDR1 reads SNHLY; CDR2 reads FYNNEI. The CDR3 covers 13 residues. The trim removed 7 bases at V and 9 bases at J, leaving 6 bases unmatched. CDR3 DNA sequence: TGTGCCAGCACCGAGCGGGGGGGCGGTGAGCAGTTCTTC. It yields the protein CASTERGGGEQFF. Complete variable domain (other parts from reference TRBV2 and TRBJ2-1): EPEVTQTPSHQVTQMGQEVILRCVPISNHLYFYWYRQILGQKVEFLVSFYNNEISEKSEIFDDQFSVERPDGSNFTLKIRSTKLEDSAMYFCASTERGGGEQFFGPGTRLTVL.

The chain recombines TRBV3-1 with TRBJ2-1, with no clear D. The V gene's germline CDR1 is LGHDT and CDR2 YNNKEL (reference sequence). V lost 1 base and J lost 10, with 17 bases in between. CDR3 length equals 15 residues. CDR3 loop: CASSQVSDSLEEQFF. The CDR3 DNA follows: TGTGCCAGCAGCCAAGTTTCCGACTCCCTTGAAGAGCAGTTCTTC.